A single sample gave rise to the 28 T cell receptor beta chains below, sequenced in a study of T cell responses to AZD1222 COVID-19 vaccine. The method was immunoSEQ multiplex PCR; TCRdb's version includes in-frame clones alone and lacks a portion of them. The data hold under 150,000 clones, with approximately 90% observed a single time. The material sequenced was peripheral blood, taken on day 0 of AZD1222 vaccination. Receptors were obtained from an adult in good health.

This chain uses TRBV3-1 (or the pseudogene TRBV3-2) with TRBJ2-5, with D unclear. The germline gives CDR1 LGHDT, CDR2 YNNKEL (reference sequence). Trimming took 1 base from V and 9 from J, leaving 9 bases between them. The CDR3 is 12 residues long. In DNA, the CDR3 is TGTGCCAGCAGCCAAGGTAGAGGTGCCCAGTACTTC. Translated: CASSQGRGAQYF.

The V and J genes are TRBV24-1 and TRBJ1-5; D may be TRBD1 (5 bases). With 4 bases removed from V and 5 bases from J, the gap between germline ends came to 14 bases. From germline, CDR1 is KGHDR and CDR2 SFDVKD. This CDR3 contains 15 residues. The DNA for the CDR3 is TGTGCCACCAGTGACTCCTGGGGACGGGATCAGCCCCAGCATTTT. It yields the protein CATSDSWGRDQPQHF.

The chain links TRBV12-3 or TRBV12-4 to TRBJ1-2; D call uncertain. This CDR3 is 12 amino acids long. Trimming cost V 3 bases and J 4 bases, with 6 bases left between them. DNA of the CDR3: TGTGCCAGCAGTTTTCAGGCCTATGGCTACACCTTC. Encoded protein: CASSFQAYGYTF.

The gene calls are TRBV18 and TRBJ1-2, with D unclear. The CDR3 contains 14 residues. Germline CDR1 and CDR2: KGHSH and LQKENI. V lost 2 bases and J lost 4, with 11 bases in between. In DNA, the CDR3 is TGTGCCAGCTCACCAAGCTCCGAGACCTATGGCTACACCTTC. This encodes CASSPSSETYGYTF.

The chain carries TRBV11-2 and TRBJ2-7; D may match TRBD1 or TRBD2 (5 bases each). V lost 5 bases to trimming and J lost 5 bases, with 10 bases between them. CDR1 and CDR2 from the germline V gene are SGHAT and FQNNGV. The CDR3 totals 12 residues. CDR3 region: CASSLGTNEQYF. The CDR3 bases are TGTGCCAGCAGCCTAGGGACCAACGAGCAGTACTTC.

Written as DNA, the CDR3 is TGTGCCAGCAGTTTATCGTCCGGGGGCGCGGGTGGCTACACCTTC. It translates to CASSLSSGGAGGYTF. J is TRBJ1-2 and V is TRBV27; D is possibly TRBD1 (6 bases). This CDR3 is 15 amino acids long. Germline V CDR1 and CDR2: MNHEY, SMNVEV (reference sequence). The germline V and J ends were trimmed by 0 bases and 7 bases, with 15 bases remaining between them.

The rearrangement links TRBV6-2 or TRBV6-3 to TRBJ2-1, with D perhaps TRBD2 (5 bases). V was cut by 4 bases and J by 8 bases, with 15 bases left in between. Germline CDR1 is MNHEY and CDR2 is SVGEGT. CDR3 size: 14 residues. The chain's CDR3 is CASSFSASFDEQFF. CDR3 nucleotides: TGTGCCAGCAGTTTTTCGGCTAGCTTCGATGAGCAGTTCTTC.

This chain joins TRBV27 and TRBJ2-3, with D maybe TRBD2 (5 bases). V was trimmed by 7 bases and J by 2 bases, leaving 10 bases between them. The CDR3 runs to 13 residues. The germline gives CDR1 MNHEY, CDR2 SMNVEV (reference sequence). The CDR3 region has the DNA TGTGCCAGCAAACGGGGTACCACAGATACGCAGTATTTT. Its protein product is CASKRGTTDTQYF.

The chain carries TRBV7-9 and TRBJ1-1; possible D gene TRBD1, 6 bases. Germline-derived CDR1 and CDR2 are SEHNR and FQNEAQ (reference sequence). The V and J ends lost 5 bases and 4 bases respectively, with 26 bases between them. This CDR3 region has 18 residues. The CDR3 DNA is TGTGCCAGCAGCCCGGAACGGGGGGACAACCATCGGCGCACTGAAGCTTTCTTT. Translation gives CASSPERGDNHRRTEAFF.

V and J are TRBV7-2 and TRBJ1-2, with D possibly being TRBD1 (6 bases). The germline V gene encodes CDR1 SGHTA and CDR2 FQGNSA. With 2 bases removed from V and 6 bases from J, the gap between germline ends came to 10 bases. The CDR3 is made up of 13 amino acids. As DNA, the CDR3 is TGTGCCAGCAGCTTACGTCAGGGGCATGGCTACACCTTC. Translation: CASSLRQGHGYTF.

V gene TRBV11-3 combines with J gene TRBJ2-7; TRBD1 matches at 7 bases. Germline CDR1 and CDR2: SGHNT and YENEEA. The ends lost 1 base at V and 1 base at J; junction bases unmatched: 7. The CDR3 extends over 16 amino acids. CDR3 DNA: TGTGCCAGCAGCTTAGGGGCGACAGGGAATTCCTACGAGCAGTACTTC. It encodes CASSLGATGNSYEQYF.

In DNA, the CDR3 is TGTGCCAGCAGTGCTGTTCCGGGGCAGGGGGAACAGCCCCAGCATTTT. Amino acids: CASSAVPGQGEQPQHF. This rearrangement joins TRBV6-1 to TRBJ1-5; 7 positions match TRBD1. J was trimmed by 7 bases and V by 4 bases; bases with no gene match: 13. The CDR3 contains 16 residues. Germline V gene sequence: CDR1 MNHNS, CDR2 SASEGT.

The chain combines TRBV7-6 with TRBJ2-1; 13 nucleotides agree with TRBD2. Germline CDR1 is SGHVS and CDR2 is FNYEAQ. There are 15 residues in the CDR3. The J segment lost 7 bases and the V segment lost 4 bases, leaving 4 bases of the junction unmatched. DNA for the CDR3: TGTGCCAGCAGCTGGGGACTAGCGGGACGGAATGAGCAGTTCTTC. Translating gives CASSWGLAGRNEQFF.

Here the CDR3 reads CASSESSGSLYNEQFF. The CDR3 DNA reads as TGCGCCAGCAGTGAGTCTAGCGGGAGCCTCTACAATGAGCAGTTCTTC. J is TRBJ2-1 and V is TRBV10-1, with TRBD2 matching 9 bases. V lost 0 bases to trimming and J lost 3 bases; unmatched junction nucleotides: 3. There are 16 residues in the CDR3. Germline CDR1 WNHNN, CDR2 SYGVQD (reference sequence).

This CDR3 is CSASSRVSYNSPLHF. Written as DNA, the CDR3 is TGCAGTGCTAGTAGCCGGGTATCCTATAATTCACCCCTCCACTTT. V and J are TRBV20-1 and TRBJ1-6; the D is unclear. The V end was cut by 3 bases, the J end by 1 base, with 10 bases between. CDR3 length: 15 residues. Germline V gene data show CDR1 as DFQATT and CDR2 as SNEGSKA (reference sequence).

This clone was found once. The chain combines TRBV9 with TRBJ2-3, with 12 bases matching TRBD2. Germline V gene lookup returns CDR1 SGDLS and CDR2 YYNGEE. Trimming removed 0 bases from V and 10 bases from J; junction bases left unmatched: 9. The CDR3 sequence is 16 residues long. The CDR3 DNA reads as TGTGCCAGCAGCGTAGGGGGACTAGCGGGCCAGGTGGCGCAGTATTTT. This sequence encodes CASSVGGLAGQVAQYF.

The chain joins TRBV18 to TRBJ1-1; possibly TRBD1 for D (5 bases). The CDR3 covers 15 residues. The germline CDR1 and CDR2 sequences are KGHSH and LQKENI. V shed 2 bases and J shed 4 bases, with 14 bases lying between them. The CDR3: CASSPGTGPGTEAFF. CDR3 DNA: TGTGCCAGCTCACCAGGAACGGGGCCTGGCACTGAAGCTTTCTTT.

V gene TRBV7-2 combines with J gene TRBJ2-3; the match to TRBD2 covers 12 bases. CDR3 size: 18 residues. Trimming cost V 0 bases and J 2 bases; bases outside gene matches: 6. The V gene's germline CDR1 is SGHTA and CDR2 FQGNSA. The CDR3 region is CASSLATTSGGYTDTQYF. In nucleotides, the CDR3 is TGTGCCAGCAGCTTAGCTACGACTAGCGGGGGCTACACAGATACGCAGTATTTT.

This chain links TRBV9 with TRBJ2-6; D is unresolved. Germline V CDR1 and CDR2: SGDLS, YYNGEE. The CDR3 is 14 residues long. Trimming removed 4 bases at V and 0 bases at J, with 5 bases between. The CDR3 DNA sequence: TGTGCCAGCAGCCCTGACTCTGGGGCCAACGTCCTGACTTTC. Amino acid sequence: CASSPDSGANVLTF.

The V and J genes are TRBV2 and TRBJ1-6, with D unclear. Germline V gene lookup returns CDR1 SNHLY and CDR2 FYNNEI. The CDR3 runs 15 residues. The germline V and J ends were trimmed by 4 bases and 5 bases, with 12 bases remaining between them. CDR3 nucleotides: TGTGCCAGCAGTGTAAGAGGCGGGGATAATTCACCCCTCCACTTT. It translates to CASSVRGGDNSPLHF.

The CDR3 coding sequence is TGCGCCAGCAGCTTGTTTAGCGGGAGGGCCGCCGGGGAGCTGTTTTTT. It yields the protein CASSLFSGRAAGELFF. The J gene is TRBJ2-2, the V gene TRBV5-1; 11 positions match TRBD2. The CDR3 totals 16 residues. CDR1 is SGHRS and CDR2 is YFSETQ in the germline V gene. V shed 1 base and J 6 bases; nucleotides not matched to a gene: 5.

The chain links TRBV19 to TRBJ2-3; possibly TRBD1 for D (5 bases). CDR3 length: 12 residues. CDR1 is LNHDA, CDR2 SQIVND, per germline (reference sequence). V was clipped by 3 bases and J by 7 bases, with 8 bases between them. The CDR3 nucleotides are TGTGCCAGTAGTATGGGGCAGAATACGCAGTATTTT. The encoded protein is CASSMGQNTQYF.

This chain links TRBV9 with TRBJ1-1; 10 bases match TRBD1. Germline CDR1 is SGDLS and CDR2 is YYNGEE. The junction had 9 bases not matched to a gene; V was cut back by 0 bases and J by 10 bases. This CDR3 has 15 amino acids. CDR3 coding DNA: TGTGCCAGCAGCGTAGGGGCGGGACAGGGGACCGTAGCTTTCTTT. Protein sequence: CASSVGAGQGTVAFF.

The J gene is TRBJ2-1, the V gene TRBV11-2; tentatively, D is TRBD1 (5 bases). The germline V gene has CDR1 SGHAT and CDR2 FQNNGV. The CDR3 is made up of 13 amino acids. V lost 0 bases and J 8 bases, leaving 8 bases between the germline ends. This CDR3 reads CASSLDWGHEQFF. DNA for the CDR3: TGTGCCAGCAGCTTAGATTGGGGCCATGAGCAGTTCTTC.

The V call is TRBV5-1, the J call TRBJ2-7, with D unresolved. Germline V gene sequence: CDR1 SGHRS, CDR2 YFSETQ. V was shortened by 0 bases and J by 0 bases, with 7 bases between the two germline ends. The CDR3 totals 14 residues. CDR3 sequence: CASSLDSTSYEQYF. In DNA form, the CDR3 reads TGCGCCAGCAGCTTGGACAGCACCTCCTACGAGCAGTACTTC.

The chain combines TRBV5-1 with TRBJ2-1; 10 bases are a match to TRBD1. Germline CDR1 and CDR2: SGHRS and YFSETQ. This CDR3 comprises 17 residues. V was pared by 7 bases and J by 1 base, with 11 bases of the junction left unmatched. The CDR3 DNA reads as TGCGCCAGCCGACCCGACAGGGGGCATAATTCCTACAATGAGCAGTTCTTC. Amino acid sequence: CASRPDRGHNSYNEQFF.

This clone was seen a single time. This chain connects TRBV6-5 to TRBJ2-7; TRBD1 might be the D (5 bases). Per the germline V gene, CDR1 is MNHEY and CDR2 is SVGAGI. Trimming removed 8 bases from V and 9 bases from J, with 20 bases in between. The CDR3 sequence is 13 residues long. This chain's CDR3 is CASGPRRQLRQYF. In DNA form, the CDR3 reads TGTGCCAGCGGGCCCCGACGACAGCTTCGGCAGTACTTC.

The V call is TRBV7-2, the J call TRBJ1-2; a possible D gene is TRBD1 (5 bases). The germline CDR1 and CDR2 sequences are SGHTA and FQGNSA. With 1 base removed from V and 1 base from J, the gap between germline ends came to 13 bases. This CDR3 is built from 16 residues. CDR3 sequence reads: CASSLDPREVNYGYTF. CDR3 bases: TGTGCCAGCAGCTTAGATCCCAGGGAGGTTAACTATGGCTACACCTTC.